One and the same sample provided the 4 T cell receptor beta chains below, sequenced in a study of blood T cell repertoires in COVID-19. Data came from immunoSEQ multiplex PCR; TCRdb stores just in-frame clones and leaves some out. The profile covers about 100,000 clones, with around four fifths appearing a single time and roughly 15% taken by the ten largest. The sample taken for sequencing was peripheral blood. The receptors were gathered from a human donor in a cohort sampled during active COVID-19.

The chain employs TRBV9 and TRBJ1-2; a possible D gene is TRBD1 (5 bases). The CDR3 sequence is 15 residues long. V was clipped by 3 bases and J by 4 bases, with 16 bases between them. The V gene's germline CDR1 is SGDLS and CDR2 YYNGEE. CDR3 in amino acids: CASSAPGLGVYGYTF. The CDR3 coding sequence is TGTGCCAGCAGCGCCCCGGGACTTGGTGTCTATGGCTACACCTTC.

The CDR3 bases are TGTGCCAGCAGTTACACCCGACAGGCTACTGAAAAACTGTTTTTT. Translating it yields CASSYTRQATEKLFF. V is TRBV6-5 and J is TRBJ1-4; a possible D gene is TRBD1 (6 bases). Germline V gene sequence: CDR1 MNHEY, CDR2 SVGAGI. The V end was cut by 2 bases, the J end by 7 bases, with 14 bases between. The CDR3 is 15 residues long.

The V gene is TRBV24-1, the J gene TRBJ1-5; 7 bases map to TRBD1. The V gene end was trimmed by 3 bases and the J gene end by 11 bases; junction bases not matched to a gene: 9. There are 14 residues in the CDR3. CDR1 is KGHDR, CDR2 SFDVKD, per germline. The CDR3 loop is CATSDPTTGLTQHF. DNA for the CDR3: TGTGCCACCAGTGATCCCACGACAGGGTTAACCCAGCATTTT.

This clone showed up just a few times. This chain uses TRBV18 with TRBJ1-1; the D gene is possibly TRBD1 (5 bases). The CDR3 loop spans 13 amino acids. From germline, CDR1 is KGHSH and CDR2 LQKENI. Trimming removed 0 bases from V and 7 bases from J, with 9 bases in between. This CDR3 reads CASSPPGTNEAFF. DNA for the CDR3: TGTGCCAGCTCACCACCGGGGACTAATGAAGCTTTCTTT.